This section outlines one TCR beta chain sequence together with its context. The sample holds a few counts of this clonotype. Its antigen is still unknown. The record has no base qualities; no much larger clone is one base away. The data were obtained in a study of blood T cells in healthy people across ages (dated by TCRdb to about 2015). Looking at the study overall: In model experiments, roughly one uniquely barcoded TCR beta cDNA molecule per two T cells was captured by template switching. Four age groups were formed from the donors: young (average approximately 16 years), middle-aged (just under 40), aged (about 68) and long-lived (less than 85). Two additional independent replicas of 1 million unique cDNA reads from the same blood draw were analyzed for two donors (one aged 18 to 30 and one aged 80 or older). To avoid experimental bias, donors of different ages were randomly spread across the sequencing lanes. The study measured age-related changes in TCR beta repertoire diversity using deep sequencing normalized with unique cDNA molecular identifiers.

The donors were roughly 40 Caucasian individuals from Russia, aged roughly 6 to 90 years, who were systemically healthy. Each donor gave ten milliliters of peripheral blood, drawn into EDTA-treated Vacutainer tubes. Ficoll-Paque density-gradient centrifugation was used to isolate PBMCs, with at least 6.5 million per sample. Total RNA, at least 6 micrograms per sample, was extracted from PBMCs with Trizol reagent. Naive CD45RAhigh/CD27high T cell percentages were measured by flow cytometry on a PBMC aliquot from every donor. The CDR3 goes from the cysteine to the phenylalanine over 11 residues. Only the CDR3 part of the read is kept: 33 bases, read in frame from the first base. CDR1 DFQATT and CDR2 SNEGSKA were looked up in the germline V gene (reference sequence). Cut back by 7 bases and 9 bases, the V and J ends lie 13 bases apart. What the authors observed across the whole study: The percentage of naive T cells measured by flow cytometry correlated strongly with observed TCR beta diversity. As age increased, observed TCR beta diversity per million T cells dropped in a roughly linear way, and a significant reduction was already evident by age roughly 40. Because the CMV infection status of the donors was unknown, age-related changes in expanded clonotypes may potentially have been confounded. Compared with the aged group, more naive CD4+ T cells, fewer expanded clones and increased TCR diversity were shown by the long-lived group, suggesting age selection. Estimates of total diversity from one million sequenced T cells were regarded as lower bounds and underestimates. Because profiling used bulk unsorted PBMCs, naive and antigen-experienced compartments could not be compared conclusively.

The library was made by 5' RACE. For sequencing, an Illumina HiSeq 2500 was employed. The second PCR ran for about 7 to 11 cycles and used a J-beta primer mix along with a sample-barcoded 5' primer. A unique molecular identifier was introduced onto each TCR beta cDNA molecule by a template-switch 5' adaptor carrying 12 random nucleotides. Each sample yielded at least 2.5 million CDR3-containing paired-end reads. All of the RNA was converted into first-strand cDNA using the Mint cDNA synthesis kit, with a TRBC-specific oligonucleotide serving as the primer. After uracil-DNA glycosylase treatment, a first 18-cycle PCR used universal primers M1SS and BC2_uni_R on all cDNA. In the authors' own workflow: For normalization, 1 million high-quality reads were randomly selected from each sample, with every read carrying a distinct molecular identifier. Instead of being binned into consensus sequences, reads that shared molecular identifiers were thrown out. MiTCR, set to a Q25 quality threshold and the strictest error-elimination algorithm, was used for CDR3 identification, clonotype clustering and error correction. A nonparametric unseen species model using Euler transformation provided a lower-bound estimate of total TCR beta diversity. Starting from the raw public reads, TCRdb applied fastp trimming at Q25, assembled clones with MiXCR and retained in-frame beta chains. Each record represents a unique CDR3 protein, reported with the most common genes and DNA among its rows. The V and J calls follow TCRdb's processing rather than the paper's. A total of around 1.7 million distinct CDR3 sequences appear in this sample, approximately 28% of them only once. The top ten constitute 7.7% of the sample.

Here the chain combines TRBV20-1 and TRBJ2-1; the D segment could be TRBD2, given 6 matching bases. The sequence derives from a woman younger than 45 in good health. What was sequenced was blood. The CDR3 protein is CSGREDSEQFF. Here is the DNA: TGCAGTGGGAGGGAGGATTCTGAGCAGTTCTTC.